One and the same sample provided the 23 T cell receptor beta chains below, sequenced in a study of cytomegalovirus exposure and HLA in healthy donors (dated by TCRdb to about 2017). Library preparation employed the immunoSEQ multiplex PCR assay. A mixture of 60 forward primers for TCR Vbeta segments and 13 reverse primers for TCR Jbeta segments was used in the multiplex PCR. TCRdb re-hosts the immuneACCESS table, in-frame sequences only. Its copies lack some clones; in the studies checked, an unresolved V gene accounts for under half of them, and the cause for the rest is not known. The sample includes about 200,000 clones, with around 88% observed a single time. In total, the top ten clones hold 0.25% to 0.4% of the sample. The sequenced sample consisted of PBMCs. These receptors originate from a woman in her 30s in good health and CMV-seronegative.

The chain uses TRBV28 and TRBJ2-1; 7 bases are shared with TRBD2. The CDR3 has 14 residues. Germline loops: CDR1 MDHEN, CDR2 SYDVKM. V lost 11 bases to trimming and J lost 5 bases; unmatched junction nucleotides: 12. This CDR3 reads CASRASGDHNEQFF. CDR3 in DNA: TGTGCCTCGAGGGCTAGCGGAGACCACAATGAGCAGTTCTTC.

The gene calls are TRBV11-3 and TRBJ2-1; no reliable D call. The V end was cut by 4 bases, the J end by 1 base, with 8 bases between. From germline, CDR1 is SGHNT and CDR2 YENEEA. This CDR3 region has 14 residues. DNA for the CDR3: TGTGCCAGCAGCTCCGGTGGTTCCTACAATGAGCAGTTCTTC. This sequence encodes CASSSGGSYNEQFF.

This chain connects TRBV19 to TRBJ2-7, with 8 positions matching TRBD2. The V gene end was trimmed by 0 bases and the J gene end by 4 bases; junction bases not matched to a gene: 5. Germline CDR1 and CDR2: LNHDA and SQIVND (reference sequence). The CDR3 has 15 amino acids. The DNA for the CDR3 is TGTGCCAGTAGTATAGACGGGAGGGCCGGTTACGAGCAGTACTTC. Protein: CASSIDGRAGYEQYF. Together with reference TRBV19 and TRBJ2-7, the CDR3 gives the full variable domain: DGGITQSPKYLFRKEGQNVTLSCEQNLNHDAMYWYRQDPGQGLRLIYYSQIVNDFQKGDIAEGYSVSREKKESFPLTVTSAQKNPTAFYLCASSIDGRAGYEQYFGPGTRLTVT.

The chain carries TRBV27 and TRBJ2-1, with 7 bases that match TRBD1. V shed 3 bases, J shed 8 bases, and the junction held 4 bases outside the gene matches. This CDR3 contains 13 residues. Germline assignment: CDR1 MNHEY and CDR2 SMNVEV (reference sequence). CDR3 sequence reads: CASSLHGTDEQFF. For the CDR3, the DNA is TGTGCCAGCAGTTTGCACGGGACAGATGAGCAGTTCTTC.

The chain carries TRBV7-9 and TRBJ2-1; perhaps TRBD1 as D (6 bases). V was cut by 5 bases and J by 2 bases, with 7 bases left in between. This CDR3 has 13 amino acids. Per the germline V gene, CDR1 is SEHNR and CDR2 is FQNEAQ (reference sequence). The chain's CDR3 is CASSGDTYNEQFF. The CDR3, as DNA: TGTGCCAGCAGCGGGGACACCTACAATGAGCAGTTCTTC.

V is TRBV19 and J is TRBJ1-5; TRBD1 agrees at 10 bases. The germline gives CDR1 LNHDA, CDR2 SQIVND (reference sequence). The CDR3 extends over 14 amino acids. V lost 8 bases to trimming and J lost 3 bases; unmatched junction nucleotides: 4. Here the CDR3 DNA reads TGTGCCAGTGGGACAGGGGTCCTCAATCAGCCCCAGCATTTT. It yields the protein CASGTGVLNQPQHF.

J is TRBJ1-2 and V is TRBV28; TRBD1 aligns across 7 bases. The CDR3 runs 14 residues. The germline gives CDR1 MDHEN, CDR2 SYDVKM. After removal of 5 bases from V and 4 bases from J, the junction contained 7 bases not matched to a gene. The CDR3 nucleotides are TGTGCCAGCAGTGCAGGGGGAGAGGTCTATGGCTACACCTTC. This gives the protein CASSAGGEVYGYTF.

The chain employs TRBV30 and TRBJ2-7; a weak D match, TRBD2 (5 bases). The CDR3 length is 13 residues. V lost 0 bases and J lost 4, with 10 bases in between. CDR1 and CDR2 from the germline V gene are GTSNPN and SVGIG (reference sequence). The CDR3 spells CAWSVGISYEQYF. The CDR3 DNA reads as TGTGCCTGGAGTGTCGGGATATCTTACGAGCAGTACTTC. Supplemented by reference TRBV30 and TRBJ2-7, the full variable domain reads SQTIHQWPATLVQPVGSPLSLECTVEGTSNPNLYWYRQAAGRGLQLLFYSVGIGQISSEVPQNLSASRPQDRQFILSSKKLLLSDSGFYLCAWSVGISYEQYFGPGTRLTVT.

This rearrangement joins TRBV2 to TRBJ1-1; D uncertain. Germline assignment: CDR1 SNHLY and CDR2 FYNNEI. CDR3 size: 15 residues. V gave up 6 bases and J gave up 4 bases, with 18 bases separating them. CDR3 sequence: CASRRGFIGGTEAFF. The DNA of the CDR3 is TGTGCCAGCAGGCGCGGTTTTATTGGAGGCACTGAAGCTTTCTTT.

The chain joins TRBV6-1 to TRBJ1-2; no reliable D call. CDR1 and CDR2 (germline): MNHNS, SASEGT. V was clipped by 3 bases and J by 4 bases, with 12 bases between them. This CDR3 has 14 amino acids. The CDR3 nucleotides read TGTGCCAGCAGTGAGTCTCCCGGGATCTATGGCTACACCTTC. Translated, it gives CASSESPGIYGYTF.

The J gene is TRBJ2-7, the V gene TRBV10-1, with a weak D call TRBD2 (6 bases). Germline-derived CDR1 and CDR2 are WNHNN and SYGVQD (reference sequence). The CDR3 totals 13 residues. Trimming cost V 9 bases and J 2 bases, with 14 bases left between them. The CDR3 nucleotides read TGCGCCAGGCTAGAGTGGGGGGCCTACGAGCAGTACTTC. The encoded protein is CARLEWGAYEQYF.

CDR3 sequence (DNA): TGCGCCAGCAGCTTGGGGACTACCCCAGATACGCAGTATTTT. Its translation is CASSLGTTPDTQYF. This chain links TRBV5-1 with TRBJ2-3; TRBD2 might be the D (6 bases). Trimming pared 0 bases from V and 4 bases from J, leaving 9 bases between. Per germline, CDR1 SGHRS and CDR2 YFSETQ. The CDR3 loop spans 14 amino acids.

For this clone: The same CDR3 can be traced to other DNA sequences in this sample. The chain employs TRBV5-1 and TRBJ2-5; 9 nucleotides match TRBD2. The V and J ends lost 2 bases and 0 bases, in that order; junction bases with no gene match: 5. Germline CDR1 is SGHRS and CDR2 is YFSETQ. The CDR3 extends over 16 amino acids. The CDR3 DNA reads as TGCGCCAGCAGCTTAAGACTAGCGGAGTACCAAGAGACCCAGTACTTC. It codes for CASSLRLAEYQETQYF.

A word on this clone: The same CDR3 arises from other DNA sequences in this sample as well. The chain couples TRBV9 to TRBJ2-3, with D maybe TRBD1 (5 bases). The V gene's germline CDR1 is SGDLS and CDR2 YYNGEE. CDR3 length equals 15 residues. V was clipped by 1 base and J by 3 bases, with 12 bases between them. The CDR3 DNA follows: TGTGCCAGCAGCGTAAGCACAGCAGGGACAGATACGCAGTATTTT. Translated, it gives CASSVSTAGTDTQYF.

The genes are TRBV10-1 and TRBJ2-1; possibly TRBD2 for D (5 bases). This CDR3 comprises 16 residues. Trimming removed 4 bases from V and 0 bases from J, with 13 bases in between. Germline V gives CDR1 WNHNN, CDR2 SYGVQD (reference sequence). The CDR3: CASSGAGVSSYNEQFF. DNA of the CDR3: TGCGCCAGCAGTGGGGCGGGCGTCAGCTCCTACAATGAGCAGTTCTTC.

The J gene is TRBJ1-2, the V gene TRBV7-2, with no clear D. The germline V gene has CDR1 SGHTA and CDR2 FQGNSA. Trimming pared 1 base from V and 4 bases from J, leaving 13 bases between. There are 15 residues in the CDR3. The CDR3 loop is CASSLEAAPSYGYTF. The CDR3 nucleotides read TGTGCCAGCAGCTTAGAGGCGGCTCCTAGCTATGGCTACACCTTC.

The genes are TRBV7-2 and TRBJ2-1; possible D gene TRBD2, 7 bases. Germline CDR1 reads SGHTA; CDR2 reads FQGNSA. The germline V and J ends were trimmed by 5 bases and 3 bases, with 17 bases remaining between them. This CDR3 is built from 16 residues. CDR3 amino acids: CASSPLTRGLYNEQFF. CDR3 DNA: TGTGCCAGCAGCCCCCTCACGCGGGGGCTCTACAATGAGCAGTTCTTC.

The chain couples TRBV7-8 to TRBJ1-1; D not resolved. This CDR3 has 14 residues. The germline V gene has CDR1 SGHVS and CDR2 FQNEAQ. Trimming shortened V by 5 bases and J by 1 base, and 11 bases separated the two germline ends. In nucleotides, the CDR3 is TGTGCCAGCAGCCTCCGACACCCGAACACTGAAGCTTTCTTT. This translates into CASSLRHPNTEAFF.

V and J are TRBV7-3 and TRBJ2-3, with TRBD2 identical over 9 bases. Germline loops: CDR1 SGHTA, CDR2 FQGTGA. The CDR3 is 15 residues long. V shed 6 bases and J 1 base; nucleotides not matched to a gene: 5. CDR3 protein: CASSPRTSGTDTQYF. CDR3 bases: TGTGCCAGCAGTCCACGGACTAGCGGCACAGATACGCAGTATTTT.

The J gene is TRBJ2-5, the V gene TRBV27, with a possible D match to TRBD1 (5 bases). Germline CDR1 reads MNHEY; CDR2 reads SMNVEV (reference sequence). V lost 6 bases and J 2 bases, leaving 13 bases between the germline ends. CDR3 length equals 14 residues. The CDR3 sequence is CASSSVDRQETQYF. The CDR3 DNA follows: TGTGCCAGCAGCTCTGTAGACAGACAAGAGACCCAGTACTTC.

The V call is TRBV27, the J call TRBJ2-1, with 15 nucleotides matching TRBD2. V lost 6 bases and J lost 8; bases outside the gene matches: 5. CDR1 MNHEY and CDR2 SMNVEV come from the germline V gene (reference sequence). The CDR3 is made up of 15 amino acids. The CDR3 reads CASSTGTSGRHEQFF. The CDR3 nucleotides are TGTGCCAGCAGCACCGGGACTAGCGGGAGGCATGAGCAGTTCTTC.

The rearrangement links TRBV20-1 to TRBJ2-3; D gene uncertain. Per germline, CDR1 DFQATT and CDR2 SNEGSKA (reference sequence). CDR3 size: 11 residues. V gave up 5 bases and J gave up 0 bases, with 3 bases separating them. CDR3 DNA sequence: TGCAGTGCTCTGAGCACAGATACGCAGTATTTT. Translated, it gives CSALSTDTQYF.

The rearrangement uses TRBV29-1 and TRBJ2-1; 7 bases are shared with TRBD2. After removal of 7 bases from V and 7 bases from J, the junction contained 19 bases not matched to a gene. In germline, CDR1 is SQVTM, CDR2 ANQGSEA. The CDR3 runs to 16 residues. CDR3 coding DNA: TGCAGCGCGGGGGGAGAAGGTGGGGGACGCTATAATGAGCAGTTCTTC. Translating it yields CSAGGEGGGRYNEQFF.